This TCR beta chain was sequenced for a study of blood T cells in healthy people across ages. Study conclusions and caveats: The diversity estimates, figures obtained from one million T cells, were considered underestimates.

A minimum of 6.5 million PBMCs was isolated per sample. PCR was performed a second time for about 7 to 12 cycles using a sample-barcoded 5' primer and a J-beta primer mix. Every cDNA molecule bore a tag from a template-switch adaptor containing 12 random nucleotides. TCRdb analysed the 5' RACE reads with MiXCR anew, one entry per CDR3 protein. The sample shows around 1,800,000 distinct CDR3 sequences, roughly two fifths of them seen only once. CDR1 and CDR2 (germline): DFQATT, SNEGSKA (reference sequence). The CDR3 has 14 amino acids. The table lists this clonotype with a count of one. Its antigen is currently unknown. Compared with germline, one end of the junction differs, possibly owing to a read error.

The sequencing sample was made of blood. This TCR derives from a human donor in good health. The chain employs TRBV20-1 and TRBJ2-1; D is ambiguous. The CDR3 bases are TGCAGTGCTGGAGACAAACGGGCCTACAATGAGCAGTTCTTC. Translation: CSAGDKRAYNEQFF.